One and the same sample provided the 14 T cell receptor beta chains below, sequenced in a study of shared clonotypes between healthy human individuals. Selected positively for CCR7 and CD45RO-negative, naive CD8 cells excluded terminally differentiated effector memory CD45RA+ cells. Libraries were prepared by immunoSEQ multiplex PCR; TCRdb keeps only in-frame clonotypes and omits some of them. The repertoire holds about 590,000 clones, with over 95% as singletons. Sample: naive CD8+ T cells sorted from blood. The receptors originated from a young woman in good health.

The rearrangement uses TRBV5-1 and TRBJ1-1; tentative D call: TRBD1 (5 bases). CDR3 size: 14 residues. Trimming pared 4 bases from V and 6 bases from J, leaving 16 bases between. Germline V lookup: CDR1 SGHRS, CDR2 YFSETQ. The CDR3: CASSREAGDPEAFF. CDR3 nucleotides: TGCGCCAGCAGCCGCGAGGCGGGGGACCCTGAAGCTTTCTTT.

The CDR3: CASSEEKGPGNTIYF. In DNA form, the CDR3 reads TGTGCCAGCAGTGAAGAAAAGGGGCCTGGAAACACCATATATTTT. The chain employs TRBV2 and TRBJ1-3, with a possible D match to TRBD1 (5 bases). The CDR3 spans 15 residues. The germline CDR1 and CDR2 sequences are SNHLY and FYNNEI. Trimming took off 1 base at V and 2 bases at J, with 9 bases between the two ends.

This clone came up a few times. The chain uses TRBV6-4 and TRBJ1-1, with a tentative D call TRBD1 (5 bases). The CDR3 has 13 residues. Trimming took off 9 bases at V and 1 base at J, with 12 bases between the two ends. The germline V gene has CDR1 MRHNA and CDR2 SNTAGT. CDR3 residues: CARQKGRNTEAFF. The CDR3, as DNA: TGTGCCAGGCAGAAGGGACGGAACACTGAAGCTTTCTTT.

The chain couples TRBV2 to TRBJ1-5, with D hard to call. The CDR3 runs to 15 residues. V dropped 7 bases and J dropped 0 bases, with 13 bases sitting between them. Germline V lookup: CDR1 SNHLY, CDR2 FYNNEI. The CDR3 sequence: CASTTGHYSNQPQHF. The DNA of the CDR3 is TGTGCCAGCACCACGGGCCACTATAGCAATCAGCCCCAGCATTTT.

This chain joins TRBV5-6 and TRBJ2-1, with 7 nucleotides matching TRBD1. The CDR3 runs 13 residues. J was trimmed by 14 bases and V by 3 bases; bases with no gene match: 11. The germline V gene encodes CDR1 SGHDT and CDR2 YYEEEE. CDR3 loop: CASSYDRVDKEFF. DNA for the CDR3: TGTGCCAGCAGCTACGACAGGGTCGATAAGGAGTTCTTC.

The chain joins TRBV7-8 to TRBJ2-1, with D possibly matching TRBD2 (5 bases). Germline CDR1 SGHVS, CDR2 FQNEAQ. The CDR3 sequence is 15 residues long. With 2 bases removed from V and 1 base from J, the gap between germline ends came to 9 bases. The chain's CDR3 is CASSLNRGSYNEQFF. Written as DNA, the CDR3 is TGTGCCAGCAGCTTAAATCGGGGTTCCTACAATGAGCAGTTCTTC.

About this clone: The sample holds other DNA sequences that translate to the same CDR3. The V call is TRBV28, the J call TRBJ2-1; D uncertain. This CDR3 spans 10 amino acids. V lost 2 bases and J 10 bases, leaving 3 bases between the germline ends. Looked up from germline, CDR1 is MDHEN and CDR2 is SYDVKM. CDR3 loop: CASSLGEQFF. In DNA, the CDR3 is TGTGCCAGCAGTTTAGGGGAGCAGTTCTTC.

V and J are TRBV28 and TRBJ2-7, with 7 bases fitting TRBD2. Germline CDR1 and CDR2: MDHEN and SYDVKM. Trimming at V came to 3 bases and at J to 5 bases, leaving 1 base not matched to a gene. This CDR3 has 12 amino acids. The CDR3 region is CASSFRGDEQYF. In DNA form, the CDR3 reads TGTGCCAGCAGTTTTCGGGGGGACGAGCAGTACTTC.

This clone was seen once. This chain connects TRBV6-5 to TRBJ1-6; D is uncertain. V dropped 2 bases and J dropped 8 bases, with 7 bases sitting between them. The CDR3 runs 13 residues. Germline loops: CDR1 MNHEY, CDR2 SVGAGI. CDR3 loop: CASSYNGYSPLHF. In DNA form, the CDR3 reads TGTGCCAGCAGTTACAACGGGTATTCACCCCTCCACTTT.

The chain carries TRBV28 and TRBJ2-7; D is possibly TRBD2 (5 bases). Germline V lookup: CDR1 MDHEN, CDR2 SYDVKM. The CDR3 sequence is 13 residues long. Trimming took 3 bases from V and 2 from J, leaving 8 bases between them. The DNA for the CDR3 is TGTGCCAGCAGTTTTTTGGAGGCCTACGAGCAGTACTTC. This translates into CASSFLEAYEQYF.

The chain carries TRBV11-2 and TRBJ2-6, with TRBD1 identical over 8 bases. With V trimmed by 6 bases and J by 1 base, 2 bases remained unmatched. Per germline, CDR1 SGHAT and CDR2 FQNNGV. The CDR3 is 15 residues long. The CDR3 DNA reads as TGTGCCAGCAGGGGACAGGAGTCTGGGGCCAACGTCCTGACTTTC. This gives the protein CASRGQESGANVLTF.

The chain carries TRBV27 and TRBJ2-5; TRBD2 agrees at 11 bases. The V gene's germline CDR1 is MNHEY and CDR2 SMNVEV (reference sequence). Unmatched junction bases numbered 5, after V lost 5 bases and J lost 3 bases. The CDR3 spans 15 residues. The CDR3 region has the DNA TGTGCCAGCAGTACCCTACTAGCGGGAGAAGAGACCCAGTACTTC. It is translated as CASSTLLAGEETQYF.

J is TRBJ2-2 and V is TRBV19, with 9 bases fitting TRBD2. The CDR3 sequence is 18 residues long. The germline V gene encodes CDR1 LNHDA and CDR2 SQIVND (reference sequence). With 1 base clipped from V and 5 bases from J, the junction kept 11 bases outside the gene matches. CDR3 amino acids: CASSIGAENLAGTGELFF. The CDR3 DNA reads as TGTGCCAGTAGTATAGGCGCAGAGAACCTAGCGGGGACCGGGGAGCTGTTTTTT.

The J gene is TRBJ2-3, the V gene TRBV11-3; D is undetermined. V lost 1 base and J 1 base, leaving 18 bases between the germline ends. CDR3 length: 18 amino acids. In germline, CDR1 is SGHNT, CDR2 YENEEA. CDR3 protein: CASSLGVRSEDGTDTQYF. CDR3 sequence (DNA): TGTGCCAGCAGCTTAGGAGTCCGAAGCGAGGACGGCACAGATACGCAGTATTTT.